These 30 T cell receptor beta chains were sequenced from one sample in a study of T-cell memory formation after mild COVID-19 (TCRdb year 2021). Libraries were constructed by 5' RACE. Sequencing relied on an Illumina NovaSeq 6000. TCRdb cleaned the public reads at Q25 with fastp, built clones with MiXCR and kept in-frame beta chains. Every distinct CDR3 protein forms one entry, paired with its most common genes and DNA. The sample has 84,000 or so distinct CDR3 sequences on record, 14% of them singletons. Around 29% of the sample lies in the top ten. Sequencing was performed on PBMCs or a T cell subset sorted from them (not recorded which). The receptors derive from an adult woman who had mild COVID-19 (a few samples of this study predate the infection). The sample titles of this study are shuffled in the database, so cell type and time point are left out; the donor was told from shared clones.

This clonotype was seen a few times. The chain has TRBV4-1 and TRBJ2-1; D possibly corresponds to TRBD2 (5 bases). CDR3 size: 17 residues. The V and J ends lost 0 bases and 1 base respectively, with 13 bases between them. Germline V gives CDR1 MGHRA, CDR2 YSYEKL. The DNA for the CDR3 is TGCGCCAGCAGCCAAGATCCCGCGGGTCTTTCCTACAATGAGCAGTTCTTC. Residues: CASSQDPAGLSYNEQFF.

This clonotype was found a few times. The CDR3 nucleotides read TGCGCCAGCAGCTCGACTAACGGTAACTTTGAGCAGTTCTTC. Protein product: CASSSTNGNFEQFF. The chain has TRBV5-1 and TRBJ2-1, with D perhaps matching TRBD2 (5 bases). Between the trimmed V and J ends, which lost 3 bases and 9 bases, there was a span of 16 bases. The CDR3 totals 14 residues. Germline-derived CDR1 and CDR2 are SGHRS and YFSETQ.

The CDR3: CATLGDKETQYF. For the CDR3, the DNA is TGTGCCACCCTTGGGGATAAAGAGACCCAGTACTTC. The J gene is TRBJ2-5, the V gene TRBV6-6; unclear D gene. The CDR3 spans 12 residues. With 10 bases removed from V and 3 bases from J, the gap between germline ends came to 12 bases. CDR1 MNHNY and CDR2 SVGAGI come from the germline V gene (reference sequence).

This clonotype has just a few counts. The chain uses TRBV3-1 and TRBJ2-5; a possible D gene is TRBD2 (5 bases). Germline-derived CDR1 and CDR2 are LGHDT and YNNKEL (reference sequence). The length of the CDR3 is 16 residues. The V end lost 6 bases, the J end lost 0 bases, and 17 bases lay between the germline ends. This CDR3 is CASSNFGGKNQETQYF. The CDR3 DNA reads as TGTGCCAGCAGTAATTTCGGAGGAAAGAACCAAGAGACCCAGTACTTC.

The chain uses TRBV7-2 and TRBJ2-5; no reliable D call. V was shortened by 2 bases and J by 5 bases, with 18 bases between the two germline ends. This CDR3 comprises 16 residues. Germline CDR1 SGHTA, CDR2 FQGNSA. The CDR3: CASSLNSVRQTETQYF. The CDR3 nucleotides are TGTGCCAGCAGCTTAAATTCGGTTCGGCAGACGGAGACCCAGTACTTC.

The chain couples TRBV7-9 to TRBJ2-5; D is unresolved. Per the germline V gene, CDR1 is SEHNR and CDR2 is FQNEAQ (reference sequence). CDR3 length: 16 residues. Between the trimmed V and J ends, which lost 4 bases and 2 bases, there was a span of 17 bases. The CDR3 coding sequence is TGTGCCAGCAGCTCCACGGTAAAGGACGGTCAAGAGACCCAGTACTTC. It codes for CASSSTVKDGQETQYF.

The chain is built from TRBV4-1 and TRBJ2-2; TRBD1 matches 9 bases. Germline trimming cut 1 base from V and 9 bases from J; bases unmatched to any gene: 9. This CDR3 contains 16 residues. The germline CDR1 and CDR2 sequences are MGHRA and YSYEKL. CDR3: CASSQVSTGGTRELFF. CDR3 nucleotide sequence: TGCGCCAGCAGCCAAGTTAGTACAGGGGGCACGCGGGAGCTGTTTTTT.

This clonotype was seen a handful of times. The V gene is TRBV4-1, the J gene TRBJ1-2; TRBD1 matches at 12 bases. V shed 4 bases, J shed 4 bases, and the junction held 4 bases outside the gene matches. Germline-derived CDR1 and CDR2 are MGHRA and YSYEKL. The length of the CDR3 is 15 residues. CDR3 in amino acids: CASSPGQGASYGYTF. The CDR3 DNA follows: TGCGCCAGCAGCCCGGGACAGGGGGCGAGCTATGGCTACACCTTC.

The chain couples TRBV20-1 to TRBJ2-7; 9 bases match TRBD2. The germline gives CDR1 DFQATT, CDR2 SNEGSKA (reference sequence). J lost 4 bases, V lost 1 base, and 11 bases had no gene match. The length of the CDR3 is 16 residues. The CDR3 sequence is CSARAPIAGADYEQYF. CDR3 coding DNA: TGCAGTGCTAGAGCCCCTATAGCGGGAGCAGATTACGAGCAGTACTTC.

This clonotype was picked up a small number of times. This sequence joins TRBV5-1 and TRBJ2-3; tentatively, D is TRBD1 (6 bases). Trimming removed 0 bases at V and 4 bases at J, with 12 bases between. There are 15 residues in the CDR3. Looked up from germline, CDR1 is SGHRS and CDR2 is YFSETQ. CDR3 nucleotide sequence: TGCGCCAGCAGCTTGGGGGGGCCCGAGGCAGATACGCAGTATTTT. Amino acids: CASSLGGPEADTQYF.

This clonotype showed up many times. J is TRBJ2-1 and V is TRBV5-5; D not certain. V lost 2 bases to trimming and J lost 5 bases, with 8 bases between them. This CDR3 is 13 amino acids long. Per the germline V gene, CDR1 is SGHKS and CDR2 is YYEKEE (reference sequence). CDR3 in amino acids: CASSFYGNNEQFF. CDR3 bases: TGTGCCAGCAGCTTTTATGGAAACAATGAGCAGTTCTTC.

V is TRBV13 and J is TRBJ2-5; D is possibly TRBD1 or TRBD2 (6 bases each). V lost 3 bases and J lost 3, with 11 bases in between. The CDR3 covers 14 residues. The germline CDR1 and CDR2 sequences are PRHDT and FYEKMQ (reference sequence). CDR3 sequence: CASSLGGRKETQYF. For the CDR3, the DNA is TGTGCCAGCAGCTTGGGGGGCCGAAAAGAGACCCAGTACTTC.

V is TRBV13 and J is TRBJ2-1; D is uncertain. The V gene's germline CDR1 is PRHDT and CDR2 FYEKMQ (reference sequence). The CDR3 extends over 12 amino acids. Trimming took off 4 bases at V and 8 bases at J, with 9 bases between the two ends. The CDR3 loop is CASSSIVYEQFF. CDR3 nucleotide sequence: TGTGCCAGCAGCTCCATAGTGTATGAGCAGTTCTTC.

The chain couples TRBV12-3 or TRBV12-4 to TRBJ1-2; D perhaps matches TRBD1 (5 bases). There are 12 residues in the CDR3. With 3 bases removed from V and 8 bases from J, the gap between germline ends came to 10 bases. CDR3 sequence: CASSFVGDGYTF. In DNA, the CDR3 is TGTGCCAGCAGTTTCGTGGGGGACGGCTACACCTTC.

V usage is TRBV20-1 and J usage is TRBJ2-7; TRBD2 agrees at 10 bases. The CDR3 covers 15 residues. Looked up from germline, CDR1 is DFQATT and CDR2 is SNEGSKA (reference sequence). Trimming at V came to 0 bases and at J to 4 bases, leaving 6 bases not matched to a gene. In nucleotides, the CDR3 is TGCAGTGCTAGAGATGAAGGACTAGCGGTTTACGAGCAGTACTTC. It yields the protein CSARDEGLAVYEQYF.

This clonotype was detected a few times. The rearrangement joins TRBV15 to TRBJ2-3, with TRBD2 matching over 7 bases. Germline V gives CDR1 LNHNV, CDR2 YYDKDF (reference sequence). V lost 0 bases, J lost 2 bases, and 5 bases stayed unmatched. This CDR3 has 16 residues. The CDR3 DNA reads as TGTGCCACCAGCAGAGACCGAGCGGGGATCACAGATACGCAGTATTTT. Translation gives CATSRDRAGITDTQYF.

This clonotype has only a few counts. The V gene is TRBV9, the J gene TRBJ2-3; D is ambiguous. Trimming removed 4 bases at V and 2 bases at J, with 5 bases between. The CDR3 has 12 residues. From germline, CDR1 is SGDLS and CDR2 YYNGEE. CDR3 region: CASSPNTDTQYF. CDR3 DNA: TGTGCCAGCAGCCCCAACACAGATACGCAGTATTTT.

This chain links TRBV7-9 with TRBJ2-5; D may match TRBD1 or TRBD2 (5 bases each). Germline V gives CDR1 SEHNR, CDR2 FQNEAQ (reference sequence). Trimming removed 5 bases at V and 0 bases at J, with 10 bases between. CDR3 length: 14 residues. In nucleotides, the CDR3 is TGTGCCAGCAGCCAAGGGACGGACCAAGAGACCCAGTACTTC. This codes for CASSQGTDQETQYF.

A few counts support this clonotype. The chain couples TRBV11-2 to TRBJ2-3, with 13 positions matching TRBD2. The CDR3 length is 18 residues. Looked up from germline, CDR1 is SGHAT and CDR2 is FQNNGV. V was pared by 4 bases and J by 3 bases, with 10 bases of the junction left unmatched. DNA for the CDR3: TGTGCCAGCAGCTCCCATAAACTAGCGGGGGGGCCAACAGATACGCAGTATTTT. This encodes CASSSHKLAGGPTDTQYF.

This chain joins TRBV27 and TRBJ2-1; a possible D gene is TRBD2 (5 bases). Germline V gene lookup returns CDR1 MNHEY and CDR2 SMNVEV (reference sequence). The CDR3 is 20 residues long. Trimming stripped 5 bases from V and 5 bases from J, with 31 bases between. CDR3 amino acids: CASSLAGPDGNPLGNNEQFF. CDR3 coding DNA: TGTGCCAGCAGTCTAGCCGGACCCGACGGAAACCCCCTGGGGAACAATGAGCAGTTCTTC.

This clonotype was counted a few times. The chain has TRBV4-2 and TRBJ2-7; TRBD2 aligns across 10 bases. The CDR3 has 16 amino acids. Germline values: CDR1 LGHNA, CDR2 YNFKEQ. Trimming took 2 bases from V and 4 from J; bases not matched to a gene: 8. CDR3 DNA: TGTGCCAGCAGCCAATCCCCCGGGACTAGCGAGTACGAGCAGTACTTC. Its translation: CASSQSPGTSEYEQYF.

The rearrangement uses TRBV6-1 and TRBJ2-7; D might be TRBD1 or TRBD2, each matching 6 bases. V shed 6 bases and J shed 0 bases, with 15 bases lying between them. The CDR3 covers 15 residues. Germline loops: CDR1 MNHNS, CDR2 SASEGT. The CDR3 sequence: CASSPEEGDSYEQYF. The CDR3 DNA reads as TGTGCCAGCAGCCCTGAGGAGGGGGACTCCTACGAGCAGTACTTC.

This clonotype was seen only a few times. The chain combines TRBV7-9 with TRBJ1-6; D not resolved. Trimming cost V 2 bases and J 8 bases, with 7 bases left between them. Germline V gene lookup returns CDR1 SEHNR and CDR2 FQNEAQ (reference sequence). The CDR3 is 13 residues long. The CDR3 region is CASSLSTDSPLHF. The CDR3 nucleotides read TGTGCCAGCAGCTTATCTACGGATTCACCCCTCCACTTT.

This clonotype has only a few counts. The chain recombines TRBV6-5 with TRBJ2-1; D tentatively fits TRBD1 or TRBD2 (5 bases each). This CDR3 region has 14 residues. Germline CDR1 and CDR2: MNHEY and SVGAGI. V was shortened by 10 bases and J by 5 bases, with 18 bases between the two germline ends. The CDR3 is CATVPGPYDNEQFF. In DNA form, the CDR3 reads TGTGCCACCGTACCGGGACCCTATGACAATGAGCAGTTCTTC.

The CDR3 here is CASTLDSKEQYF. The CDR3 DNA follows: TGTGCCAGCACCCTAGACAGTAAAGAGCAGTACTTC. The V gene is TRBV7-2, the J gene TRBJ2-7; possibly TRBD1 for D (5 bases). There are 12 residues in the CDR3. Germline values: CDR1 SGHTA, CDR2 FQGNSA. V was cut by 7 bases and J by 7 bases, with 14 bases left in between.

In this sample, this clonotype turned up many times. An end of the junction does not agree with germline; a read error may underlie this. This sequence joins TRBV5-1 and TRBJ2-7; 11 nucleotides agree with TRBD2. CDR1 SGHRS and CDR2 YFSETQ come from the germline V gene. This CDR3 has 15 amino acids. The chain's CDR3 is CASSEGLAGGYEQYF. As DNA, the CDR3 is TGTGCCAGCAGTGAAGGCCTAGCGGGAGGTTACGAGCAGTACTTC.

The gene calls are TRBV12-3 or TRBV12-4 and TRBJ1-5; no firm D call. Trimming took off 5 bases at V and 1 base at J, with 15 bases between the two ends. The CDR3 loop spans 16 amino acids. This CDR3 is CASSGGPMGSNQPQHF. CDR3 nucleotide sequence: TGTGCCAGCAGTGGCGGGCCCATGGGAAGCAATCAGCCCCAGCATTTT.

This CDR3 is CASSQLDSQDTDTQYF. DNA for the CDR3: TGTGCCAGCAGCCAACTGGACTCGCAAGACACAGATACGCAGTATTTT. The chain couples TRBV14 to TRBJ2-3; TRBD2 might be the D (5 bases). Deletions cut 2 bases from V and 2 bases from J, with 14 bases between. CDR3 length: 16 residues. Germline V gene sequence: CDR1 SGHDN, CDR2 FVKESK. Full variable domain (remainder filled in from reference TRBV14 and TRBJ2-3): EAGVTQFPSHSVIEKGQTVTLRCDPISGHDNLYWYRRVMGKEIKFLLHFVKESKQDESGMPNNRFLAERTGGTYSTLKVQPAELEDSGVYFCASSQLDSQDTDTQYFGPGTRLTVL.

This clonotype appeared a few times. The J gene is TRBJ2-7, the V gene TRBV7-6; TRBD2 matches at 7 bases. V gave up 5 bases and J gave up 6 bases; unmatched junction bases: 19. This CDR3 spans 17 amino acids. Germline CDR1 and CDR2: SGHVS and FNYEAQ. CDR3 region: CASSLAPPGGGPVEQYF. CDR3 DNA: TGTGCCAGCAGCCTCGCCCCTCCGGGGGGTGGGCCTGTCGAGCAGTACTTC.

This clonotype was seen only a few times. The J gene is TRBJ1-2, the V gene TRBV5-1; D gene unclear. Germline V gene sequence: CDR1 SGHRS, CDR2 YFSETQ. The CDR3 is 13 residues long. Trimming stripped 0 bases from V and 2 bases from J, with 5 bases between. CDR3 loop: CASSLGVNYGYTF. CDR3 in DNA: TGCGCCAGCAGCTTGGGGGTGAACTATGGCTACACCTTC.